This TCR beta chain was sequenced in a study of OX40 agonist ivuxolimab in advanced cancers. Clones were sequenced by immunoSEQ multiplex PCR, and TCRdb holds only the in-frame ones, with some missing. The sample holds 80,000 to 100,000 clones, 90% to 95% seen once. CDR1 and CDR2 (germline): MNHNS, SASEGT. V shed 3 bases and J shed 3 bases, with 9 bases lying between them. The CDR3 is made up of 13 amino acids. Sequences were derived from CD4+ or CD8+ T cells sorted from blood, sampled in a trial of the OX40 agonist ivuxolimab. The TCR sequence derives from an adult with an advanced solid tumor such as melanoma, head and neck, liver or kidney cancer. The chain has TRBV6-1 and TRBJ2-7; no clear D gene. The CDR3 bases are TGTGCCAGCAGTGACTTAGACGACTACGAGCAGTACTTC. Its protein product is CASSDLDDYEQYF.